This T cell receptor (beta chain) derives from a study of graft-versus-host responses after intestinal transplantation. A word on this clone: Its antigen is still unknown.

TCRdb's table, derived via immunoSEQ multiplex PCR, lists solely in-frame clones and lacks some. The sample consists of about 97,000 clones, less than 95% of them appearing once. Germline assignment: CDR1 SGDLS and CDR2 YYNGEE. The V end was cut by 1 base, the J end by 9 bases, with 17 bases between. This CDR3 contains 15 residues. Study-wide findings and caveats: GvH clonotypes were identified within recipient marrow, with a subset emerging first in ileum or blood.

The sequence derives from a human donor who was the organ donor for an intestinal transplant. The chain joins TRBV9 to TRBJ2-1; tentative D call: TRBD2 (6 bases). Sequenced material: unstimulated CD8+ T cells sorted from spleen or lymph node cells, taken before transplant. CDR3 region: CASSVSGHRGTEQFF. The CDR3 DNA is TGTGCCAGCAGCGTATCGGGGCACCGGGGGACTGAGCAGTTCTTC.